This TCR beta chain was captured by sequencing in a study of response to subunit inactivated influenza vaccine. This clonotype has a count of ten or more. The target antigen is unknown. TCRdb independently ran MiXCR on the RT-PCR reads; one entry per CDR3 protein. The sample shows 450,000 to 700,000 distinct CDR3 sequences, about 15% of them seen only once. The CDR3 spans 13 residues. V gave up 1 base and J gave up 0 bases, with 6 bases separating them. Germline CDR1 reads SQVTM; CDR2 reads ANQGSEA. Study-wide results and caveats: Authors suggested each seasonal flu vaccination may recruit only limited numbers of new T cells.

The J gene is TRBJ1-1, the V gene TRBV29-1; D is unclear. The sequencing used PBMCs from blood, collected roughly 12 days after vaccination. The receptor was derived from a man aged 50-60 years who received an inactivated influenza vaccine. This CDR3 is CSVEVSMNTEAFF. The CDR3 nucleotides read TGCAGCGTTGAAGTCTCGATGAACACTGAAGCTTTCTTT.